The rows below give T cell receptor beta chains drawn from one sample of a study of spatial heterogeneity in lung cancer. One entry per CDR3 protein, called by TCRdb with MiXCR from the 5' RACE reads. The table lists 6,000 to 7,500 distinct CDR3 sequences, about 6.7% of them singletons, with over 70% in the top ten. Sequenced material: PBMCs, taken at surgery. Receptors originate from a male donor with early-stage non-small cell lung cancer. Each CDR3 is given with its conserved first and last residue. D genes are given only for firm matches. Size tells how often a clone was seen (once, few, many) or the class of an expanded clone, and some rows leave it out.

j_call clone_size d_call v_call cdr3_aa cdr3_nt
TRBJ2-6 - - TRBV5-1 CASSLGGAGANVLTF TGCGCCAGCAGCTTGGGGGGCGCTGGGGCCAACGTCCTGACTTTC
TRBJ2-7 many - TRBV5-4 CASSHVLGSPNYEQYF TGTGCCAGCAGCCACGTGCTAGGGTCACCAAACTACGAGCAGTACTTC
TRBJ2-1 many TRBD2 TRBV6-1 CASSAIGLADNEQFF TGTGCCAGCAGTGCGATAGGTCTAGCGGACAATGAGCAGTTCTTC
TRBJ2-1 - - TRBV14 CASSPITLSNEQFF TGTGCCAGCAGCCCTATAACATTATCCAATGAGCAGTTCTTC
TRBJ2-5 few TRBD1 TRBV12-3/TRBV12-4 CASRPSARGETQYF TGTGCCAGCAGGCCATCTGCCAGGGGGGAGACCCAGTACTTC
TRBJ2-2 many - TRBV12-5 CASGFFDGTTGELFF TGTGCTAGTGGTTTCTTCGACGGAACCACCGGGGAGCTGTTTTTT
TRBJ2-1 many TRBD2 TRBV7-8 CASSRGLASSYNEQFF TGTGCCAGCAGCCGTGGACTAGCCTCCTCCTACAATGAGCAGTTCTTC
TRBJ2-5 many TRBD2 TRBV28 CASSHLGLEETQYF TGTGCCAGCAGTCATCTGGGACTAGAGGAGACCCAGTACTTC
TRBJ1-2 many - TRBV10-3 CAISEETHFYGYTF TGTGCCATCAGTGAGGAAACACACTTCTATGGCTACACCTTC
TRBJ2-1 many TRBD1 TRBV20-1 CSARQTGWAWNEQFF TGCAGTGCTCGACAGACAGGGTGGGCATGGAATGAGCAGTTCTTC
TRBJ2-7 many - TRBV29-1 CSVDVGRGTYEQYF TGCAGCGTTGATGTCGGCAGGGGAACCTACGAGCAGTACTTC
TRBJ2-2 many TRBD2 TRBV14 CASSPRKGLAGDTGELFF TGTGCCAGCAGCCCTAGAAAGGGGCTAGCGGGAGACACCGGGGAGCTGTTTTTT
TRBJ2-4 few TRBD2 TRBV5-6 CASRPWAGGQNIQYF TGTGCCAGCAGACCCTGGGCGGGAGGGCAAAACATTCAGTACTTC
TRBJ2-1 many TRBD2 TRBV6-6 CASRQTSGYNEQFF TGTGCCAGCAGACAGACTAGCGGGTATAATGAGCAGTTCTTC
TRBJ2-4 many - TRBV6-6 CASSLPGLAKNIQYF TGTGCCAGCAGTTTGCCGGGGCTAGCCAAAAACATTCAGTACTTC
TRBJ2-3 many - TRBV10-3 CAISDGTTSTDTQYF TGTGCCATCAGTGACGGCACTACATCCACAGATACGCAGTATTTT
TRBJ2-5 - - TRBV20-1 CSAPPEGLETQYF TGCAGTGCCCCCCCTGAGGGGTTGGAGACCCAGTACTTC
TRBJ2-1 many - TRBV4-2 CASSRDSAYNEQFF TGTGCCAGCAGCCGGGACTCGGCTTACAATGAGCAGTTCTTC
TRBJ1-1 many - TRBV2 CASRYDFQNTEAFF TGTGCCAGCAGATACGACTTTCAGAACACTGAAGCTTTCTTT
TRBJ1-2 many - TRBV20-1 CSARWDFQADYGYTF TGCAGTGCTAGGTGGGATTTCCAGGCGGACTATGGCTACACCTTC
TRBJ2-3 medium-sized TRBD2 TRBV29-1 CSVQAGDADTQYF TGCAGCGTTCAAGCGGGAGATGCAGATACGCAGTATTTT
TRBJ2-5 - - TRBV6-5 CASSWQLQETQYF TGTGCCAGCAGTTGGCAGCTCCAAGAGACCCAGTACTTC
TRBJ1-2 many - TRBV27 CASKTGSGGYTF TGTGCCAGCAAGACCGGGTCAGGTGGCTACACCTTC
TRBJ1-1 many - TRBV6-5 CASSYSSTEAFF TGTGCCAGCAGTTACTCTTCCACTGAAGCTTTCTTT
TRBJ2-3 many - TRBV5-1 CASSLVTSAGHTDTQYF TGCGCCAGCAGCTTGGTTACCTCAGCCGGGCACACAGATACGCAGTATTTT
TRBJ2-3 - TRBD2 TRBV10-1 CASSPGLAGVRDTQYF TGCGCCAGCAGCCCGGGACTAGCGGGGGTAAGAGATACGCAGTATTTT
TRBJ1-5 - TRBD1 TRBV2 CASSGPGGGNQPQHF TGTGCCAGCAGTGGACCAGGGGGGGGCAATCAGCCCCAGCATTTT